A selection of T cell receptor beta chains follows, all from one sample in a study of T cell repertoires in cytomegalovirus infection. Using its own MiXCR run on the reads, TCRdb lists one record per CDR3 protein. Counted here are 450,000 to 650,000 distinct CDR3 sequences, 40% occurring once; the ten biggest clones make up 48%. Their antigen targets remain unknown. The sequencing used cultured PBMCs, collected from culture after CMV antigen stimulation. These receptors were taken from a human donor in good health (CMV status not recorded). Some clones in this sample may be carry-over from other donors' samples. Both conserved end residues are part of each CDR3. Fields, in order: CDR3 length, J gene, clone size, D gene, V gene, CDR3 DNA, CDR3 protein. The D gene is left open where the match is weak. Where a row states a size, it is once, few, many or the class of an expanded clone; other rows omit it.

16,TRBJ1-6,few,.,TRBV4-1,TGCGCCAGCAGCCAAGGAGTAGTGCGTTCCGGTTCACCCCTCCACTTT,CASSQGVVRSGSPLHF
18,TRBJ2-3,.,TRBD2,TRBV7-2,TGTGCCAGCAGCCCCCACGGCGGGGGACTAGCGGGGTCAGATACGCAGTATTTT,CASSPHGGGLAGSDTQYF
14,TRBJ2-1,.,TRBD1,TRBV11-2,TGTGCCAGCAGCCCACCGGGACAGTACAATGAGCAGTTCTTC,CASSPPGQYNEQFF
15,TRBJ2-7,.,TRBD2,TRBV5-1,TGCGCCAGCAGCACCGGACTAGCAGACGTCTACGAGCAGTACTTC,CASSTGLADVYEQYF
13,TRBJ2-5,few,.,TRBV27,TGTGCCAGCAGTTCAAGGATAGAGGAGACCCAGTACTTC,CASSSRIEETQYF
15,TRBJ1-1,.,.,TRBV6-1,TGTGCCAGCAGTGAAGTCCTGAGGATTCCCCCTGAAGCTTTCTTT,CASSEVLRIPPEAFF
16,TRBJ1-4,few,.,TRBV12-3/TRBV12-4,TGTGCCAGCAGTTCTCTCGGACTGGCTTTGGTTGAAAAACTGTTTTTT,CASSSLGLALVEKLFF
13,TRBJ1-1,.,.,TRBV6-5,TGTGCCAGCAGTTACTCCGCTAGAACTGAAGCTTTCTTT,CASSYSARTEAFF
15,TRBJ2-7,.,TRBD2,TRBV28,TGTGCCAGCAGCCCCAGCGGGGGGACTTCCTACGAGCAGTACTTC,CASSPSGGTSYEQYF
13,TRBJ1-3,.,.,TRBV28,TGTGCCAGCGGAGGGACTTCTGGAAACACCATATATTTT,CASGGTSGNTIYF
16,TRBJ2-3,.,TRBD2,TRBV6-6,TGTGCCAGCAGTTACGCGGGGACTAGCGCGGGAGATACGCAGTATTTT,CASSYAGTSAGDTQYF
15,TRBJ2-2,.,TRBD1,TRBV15,TGTGCCACAAACGGACAGGGACCGAACACCGGGGAGCTGTTTTTT,CATNGQGPNTGELFF